This T cell receptor (beta chain) is drawn from a study of shared clonotypes between healthy human individuals. Study as a whole: Plates per donor: three CD4 naive, three CD4 memory, two CD8 naive, one CD8 memory. Study results and limitations: In contrast to clonotypes shared by all four donors, non-shared clonotypes had lower generation probabilities. Sharing of clonotypes among donors was expected to vary with sequencing depth.

Donors were healthy HIV-negative adults without recently reported acute infections or vaccinations. Using immunoSEQ multiplex PCR, the repertoire was profiled, and TCRdb retains in-frame clones only, with some absent. This sample has 2 million to 2.5 million clones, with around 95% found just once. The length of the CDR3 is 16 residues. V lost 3 bases to trimming and J lost 0 bases, with 9 bases between them. Germline CDR1 MNHEY, CDR2 SMNVEV (reference sequence). With regard to this clone: The antigen is unknown.

V usage is TRBV27 and J usage is TRBJ2-6; no definite D call. Sequenced material: naive CD4+ T cells sorted from blood. Subset defined: CD45RA+ positively selected. This TCR derives from a man between 18 and 35 years old in good health. Here the CDR3 DNA reads TGTGCCAGCAGTTTTATACACCCCTCTGGGGCCAACGTCCTGACTTTC. It encodes CASSFIHPSGANVLTF.